A selection of T cell receptor beta chains follows, all from one sample in a study of cytomegalovirus exposure and HLA in healthy donors. The method was immunoSEQ multiplex PCR; TCRdb's version includes in-frame clones alone and lacks a portion of them. The sample gives 55,000 to 80,000 clones, around 75% of which show up once; about 7.1% is in the top ten. The sample was PBMCs. Receptors originate from a woman aged 25 to 39 in good health and CMV-seropositive. Both conserved end residues are part of each CDR3. Each record gives: D gene, clone size, J gene, V gene, CDR3 protein, CDR3 DNA. The D gene is left open where the match is weak. Some rows have no size entry. The others give once, few or many, or a class for an expanded clone.

.,few,TRBJ2-2,TRBV30,CAWSVGQGPTGELFF,TGTGCCTGGAGTGTCGGTCAGGGGCCCACCGGGGAGCTGTTTTTT
.,few,TRBJ1-1,TRBV27,CASSLGGVNTEAFF,TGTGCCAGCAGTTTAGGGGGGGTGAACACTGAAGCTTTCTTT
TRBD2,.,TRBJ2-4,TRBV7-2,CASSLSPAGEVQYF,TGTGCCAGCAGCTTATCCCCTGCGGGGGAGGTTCAGTACTTC
.,.,TRBJ2-7,TRBV21-1,CASSPRVEQYF,TGTGCCAGCAGCCCCCGTGTCGAGCAGTACTTC
TRBD1,.,TRBJ2-3,TRBV4-1,CASSQEGQSTQYF,TGCGCCAGCAGCCAAGAGGGACAGAGCACGCAGTATTTT
.,.,TRBJ2-3,TRBV15,CATSNGGETDTQYF,TGTGCCACCAGCAACGGTGGAGAGACAGATACGCAGTATTTT
TRBD2,.,TRBJ2-5,TRBV18,CASSPAGGPQTQYF,TGTGCCAGCTCACCGGCGGGAGGGCCGCAGACCCAGTACTTC
TRBD2,.,TRBJ2-1,TRBV2,CASTGLAGGYEQFF,TGTGCCAGCACTGGACTAGCGGGAGGCTATGAGCAGTTCTTC
TRBD1,few,TRBJ2-5,TRBV19,CASRHTGGGETQYF,TGTGCCAGTAGACACACAGGGGGCGGAGAGACCCAGTACTTC
TRBD2,.,TRBJ2-1,TRBV7-3,CASSLEAGVVDEQFF,TGTGCCAGCAGCTTGGAAGCGGGAGTTGTGGATGAGCAGTTCTTC
.,.,TRBJ2-7,TRBV18,CASSPEAGLYEQYF,TGTGCCAGCTCACCAGAGGCAGGGCTGTACGAGCAGTACTTC
.,.,TRBJ2-5,TRBV7-9,CASSLGQQETQYF,TGTGCCAGCAGCTTAGGACAGCAAGAGACCCAGTACTTC
TRBD2,.,TRBJ2-5,TRBV5-1,CASTSGLARETQYF,TGCGCCAGCACCTCAGGACTAGCGCGAGAGACCCAGTACTTC
TRBD2,.,TRBJ2-7,TRBV27,CASSSTGLAPNEQQYF,TGTGCCAGCAGTTCGACAGGACTAGCCCCTAATGAACAGCAGTACTTC
TRBD1,.,TRBJ2-3,TRBV28,CASSPRGQADTQYF,TGTGCCAGCAGCCCCAGGGGGCAGGCAGATACGCAGTATTTT
.,.,TRBJ2-5,TRBV27,CASSTTRDSPAYF,TGTGCCAGCAGCACGACCCGGGACTCCCCGGCCTACTTC
TRBD2,.,TRBJ2-1,TRBV7-9,CASSPASSGTLEQFF,TGTGCCAGCAGCCCCGCGTCTAGCGGGACACTTGAGCAGTTCTTC
.,.,TRBJ2-7,TRBV12-2,CASRIPDRAPYEQYF,TGTGCAAGTCGCATCCCGGACAGGGCACCCTACGAGCAGTACTTC
.,.,TRBJ2-7,TRBV2,CASSLTSSYEQYF,TGTGCCAGCAGCCTCACTAGTTCCTACGAGCAGTACTTC
.,.,TRBJ2-3,TRBV28,CASSRGDRQGTQYF,TGTGCCAGCAGCCGGGGCGACAGGCAGGGTACGCAGTATTTT
.,once,TRBJ1-4,TRBV28,CASSPILQGGGEKLFF,TGTGCCAGCAGTCCTATCCTACAGGGTGGGGGTGAAAAACTGTTTTTT
TRBD2,.,TRBJ2-7,TRBV29-1,CSVLAGVSYEQYF,TGCAGCGTTCTAGCGGGAGTTAGTTACGAGCAGTACTTC
TRBD2,.,TRBJ2-5,TRBV5-1,CASSLVPLSAGGSLGETQYF,TGCGCCAGCAGCTTGGTACCCTTGTCTGCGGGAGGCTCCCTTGGGGAGACCCAGTACTTC
.,.,TRBJ1-5,TRBV11-1,CASSLAPGQPQHF,TGTGCCAGCAGCTTAGCTCCGGGACAGCCCCAGCATTTT
TRBD2,.,TRBJ2-7,TRBV27,CASSPGLAVPDEQYF,TGTGCCAGCAGTCCCGGACTAGCGGTCCCAGACGAGCAGTACTTC
TRBD2,.,TRBJ2-3,TRBV13,CASSLAGTSGTTDTQYF,TGTGCCAGCAGCTTAGCGGGGACTAGCGGGACCACAGATACGCAGTATTTT
.,once,TRBJ2-6,TRBV30,CALKGVGANVLTF,TGTGCCTTAAAAGGGGTCGGGGCCAACGTCCTGACTTTC
.,.,TRBJ2-1,TRBV7-9,CASSPSARFHEQFF,TGTGCCAGCAGCCCATCCGCTAGGTTCCATGAGCAGTTCTTC
TRBD2,.,TRBJ2-3,TRBV4-3,CASSQGVAGGPGDTQYF,TGCGCCAGCAGCCAGGGTGTAGCGGGAGGGCCGGGAGATACGCAGTATTTT
.,few,TRBJ1-2,TRBV28,CASSPNSGVFGGYTF,TGTGCCAGCAGTCCCAATTCAGGGGTGTTCGGAGGCTACACCTTC
TRBD1,few,TRBJ1-3,TRBV28,CASSLGRTGHSGNTIYF,TGTGCCAGCAGTTTGGGCCGGACAGGACACTCTGGAAACACCATATATTTT
TRBD2,.,TRBJ2-7,TRBV6-5,CASRSGGGKSYEQYF,TGTGCCAGCCGGTCCGGGGGGGGGAAGTCCTACGAGCAGTACTTC
TRBD2,.,TRBJ2-3,TRBV5-1,CASSSGLGGEGDTQYF,TGCGCCAGCAGCTCCGGCCTAGGAGGGGAGGGAGATACGCAGTATTTT
.,.,TRBJ2-1,TRBV9,CASSVESSIGGEQFF,TGTGCCAGCAGCGTAGAATCCAGCATCGGGGGTGAGCAGTTCTTC
.,.,TRBJ1-1,TRBV19,CASSVDRANEAFF,TGTGCCAGTAGTGTGGACAGAGCAAATGAAGCTTTCTTT
.,.,TRBJ2-1,TRBV6-6,CASSYPGGGRTNEQFF,TGTGCCAGCAGTTACCCAGGGGGCGGGAGAACTAATGAGCAGTTCTTC
.,.,TRBJ2-1,TRBV4-2,CASSPGSIVDEQFF,TGTGCCAGCAGCCCCGGGAGCATAGTCGATGAGCAGTTCTTC
TRBD2,few,TRBJ2-7,TRBV19,CASRPGLVDEQYF,TGTGCCAGTAGACCGGGACTAGTCGATGAGCAGTACTTC
TRBD1,.,TRBJ1-5,TRBV7-9,CASSPTGGSQPQHF,TGTGCCAGCAGTCCTACAGGGGGCTCGCAGCCCCAGCATTTT
.,.,TRBJ2-7,TRBV6-1,CALDRSSYEQYF,TGTGCTCTTGACAGGAGCTCCTACGAGCAGTACTTC
TRBD1,.,TRBJ1-2,TRBV5-1,CASSSPKGQGTSVHGYTF,TGCGCCAGCAGCTCCCCGAAGGGACAGGGTACATCTGTTCATGGCTACACCTTC